This T cell receptor (beta chain) was sequenced in a study of blood T cell repertoires in COVID-19. About the study: The analysed material was cDNA or gDNA that came from T cells, B-cell-depleted T cells, or PBMCs.

TCRdb's copy holds only in-frame clones and misses some; the assay was immunoSEQ multiplex PCR. The table has hundreds of thousands of clones, roughly 90% seen once; the top ten hold approximately 2.1%. Trimming left V 5 bases short and J 5 bases short, with 9 bases between. Germline V gives CDR1 SGHTA, CDR2 FQGTGA. The CDR3 extends over 13 amino acids. V gene TRBV7-3 combines with J gene TRBJ2-2; D uncertain. The receptor comes from a woman aged 40 to 50 who had recovered from COVID-19. The specimen was peripheral blood. CDR3 residues: CASSVDQTGELFF. DNA of the CDR3: TGTGCCAGCAGCGTAGATCAAACCGGGGAGCTGTTTTTT.